Detailed here is one TCR beta chain. Produced via immunoSEQ multiplex PCR; TCRdb's table is partial and in-frame only. The data show 70,000 to 95,000 clones, with approximately 88% seen just once and approximately 6.3% held by the top ten. Germline CDR1 reads KGHSH; CDR2 reads LQKENI. Trimming took 3 bases from V and 7 from J; bases not matched to a gene: 6. The CDR3 is made up of 15 amino acids. The data were obtained in a study of blood T cell repertoires in COVID-19. The rearrangement joins TRBV18 to TRBJ1-5; 10 nucleotides align to TRBD1. This receptor was identified in a man in his forties or fifties with active COVID-19. Material for sequencing was peripheral blood. Written as DNA, the CDR3 is TGTGCCAGCTCACCCGGACAGGGGGTTCAACAGCCCCAGCATTTT. This encodes CASSPGQGVQQPQHF.